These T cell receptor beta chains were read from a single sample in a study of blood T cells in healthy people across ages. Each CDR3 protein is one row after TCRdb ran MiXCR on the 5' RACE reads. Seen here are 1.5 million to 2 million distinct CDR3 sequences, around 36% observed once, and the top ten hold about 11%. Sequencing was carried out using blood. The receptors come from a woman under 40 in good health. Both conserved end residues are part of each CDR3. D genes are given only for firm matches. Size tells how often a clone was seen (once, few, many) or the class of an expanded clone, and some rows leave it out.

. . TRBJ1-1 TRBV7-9 CASTRIGGISTGAFF TGTGCCAGCACCCGGATTGGGGGGATCAGCACTGGAGCTTTCTTT
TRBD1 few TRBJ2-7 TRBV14 CASSQGGTGTGPYEQYF TGTGCCAGCAGCCAAGGGGGGACCGGGACAGGGCCCTACGAGCAGTACTTC
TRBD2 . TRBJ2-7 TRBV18 CASSPGLVLANNEQYF TGTGCCAGCTCACCAGGTCTAGTACTAGCGAATAACGAGCAGTACTTC
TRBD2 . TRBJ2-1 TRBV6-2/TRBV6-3 CASSPFRLAEGYNEQFF TGTGCCAGCAGCCCGTTCAGACTAGCCGAAGGTTACAATGAGCAGTTCTTC
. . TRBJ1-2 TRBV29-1 CSVEIGREYGYTF TGCAGCGTCGAGATTGGACGGGAGTATGGCTACACCTTC
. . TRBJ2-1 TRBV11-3 CASSPTLEGNEQLF TGTGCCAGCAGCCCAACCCTAGAGGGTAATGAGCAGCTCTTC
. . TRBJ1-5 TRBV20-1 CSARKEEGAAQPQHF TGCAGTGCTAGAAAAGAGGAGGGCGCGGCTCAGCCCCAGCATTTT
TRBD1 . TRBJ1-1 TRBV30 CAWSSVRQGGTEAFF TGTGCCTGGAGTTCCGTACGACAGGGGGGCACTGAAGCTTTCTTT
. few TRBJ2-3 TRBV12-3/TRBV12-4 CASSFGGKGADTQYF TGTGCCAGCAGTTTCGGGGGAAAGGGCGCAGATACGCAGTATTTT
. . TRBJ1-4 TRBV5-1 CASSLAEATNEKLFF TGCGCCAGCAGCTTGGCGGAGGCAACTAATGAAAAACTGTTTTTT
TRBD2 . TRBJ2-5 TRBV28 CASSLGVASGPQGTQYF TGTGCCAGCAGTTTGGGTGTGGCTAGCGGACCCCAGGGGACCCAGTACTTC
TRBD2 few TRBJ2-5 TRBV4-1 CASSQHKLAGQETQYF TGCGCCAGCAGCCAACACAAACTAGCGGGACAAGAGACCCAGTACTTC
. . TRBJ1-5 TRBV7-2 CASSSSGMSNQPQHF TGTGCCAGCAGCTCATCAGGGATGAGCAATCAGCCCCAGCATTTT
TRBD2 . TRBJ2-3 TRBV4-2 CASSLGLADSTDTQYF TGTGCCAGCAGCCTGGGACTAGCGGACTCCACAGATACGCAGTATTTT